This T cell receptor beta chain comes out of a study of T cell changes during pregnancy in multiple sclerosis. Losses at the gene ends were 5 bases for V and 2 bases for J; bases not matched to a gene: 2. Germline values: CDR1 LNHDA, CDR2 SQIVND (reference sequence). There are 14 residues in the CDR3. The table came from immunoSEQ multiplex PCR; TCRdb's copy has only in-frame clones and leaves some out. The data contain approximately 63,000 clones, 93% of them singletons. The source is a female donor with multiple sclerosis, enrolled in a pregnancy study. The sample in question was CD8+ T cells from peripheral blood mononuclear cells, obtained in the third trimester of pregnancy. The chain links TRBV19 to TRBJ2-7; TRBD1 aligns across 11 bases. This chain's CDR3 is CASSGTGGPYEQYF. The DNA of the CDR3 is TGTGCCAGTAGTGGGACAGGGGGTCCCTACGAGCAGTACTTC.